The clone carrying this T cell receptor beta chain was recorded a few times. Its antigen is undetermined. The CDR3 has 12 amino acids. V lost 3 bases to trimming and J lost 15 bases, with 15 bases between them. CDR1 is DFQATT, CDR2 SNEGSKA, per germline (reference sequence). The entry originates in a study of response to subunit inactivated influenza vaccine. General study points: Authors suggested each seasonal influenza vaccination recruits few new T cells.

One entry per CDR3 protein, called by TCRdb with MiXCR from the RT-PCR reads. The data contain under 550,000 distinct CDR3 sequences, 6% to 9% of them seen just once; the ten biggest clones take up approximately 14%. This chain connects TRBV20-1 to TRBJ1-6; D uncertain. Sequenced material: PBMCs from blood, taken around 25 months after vaccination. The source is a man in his fifties or sixties who received an inactivated influenza vaccine. The CDR3 nucleotides are TGCAGTGCTAGGGGGTTTTCTTCGGTCCTCCACTTT. It is translated as CSARGFSSVLHF.